The table lists the clone carrying this T cell receptor (beta chain) with many counts. This CDR3 has 13 amino acids. Trimming removed 4 bases at V and 10 bases at J, with 14 bases between. Primers used for first-strand cDNA, a TRAV- and TRBV-specific set, covered both alpha and beta chains. PCR amplification of the TCRs was performed with Phusion for 15 to 25 PCR cycles, and it relied on a constant-region primer together with a V-primer adapter. TCRdb called the reads again in MiXCR, with one record for every CDR3 protein. The data contain fewer than 95,000 distinct CDR3 sequences, 9.4% of them singletons. The sample comes from a study of low-dose radiotherapy and immunotherapy resistance in tumors. Indicated time point: before trial treatment. The donors' regimen was nivolumab, ipilimumab, aspirin, low-dose cyclophosphamide and low-dose radiotherapy. Eligible patients bore advanced solid tumors devoid of tumor-infiltrating lymphocytes.

The TCR comes from a male donor with prostate cancer. The sample consisted of PBMCs, taken before treatment. The rearrangement links TRBV12-3 or TRBV12-4 to TRBJ2-1; D may be TRBD2 (5 bases). The CDR3 bases are TGTGCCAGCAGTTCAGGTCCGGGAACGGAGCAGTTCTTC. It specifies CASSSGPGTEQFF.